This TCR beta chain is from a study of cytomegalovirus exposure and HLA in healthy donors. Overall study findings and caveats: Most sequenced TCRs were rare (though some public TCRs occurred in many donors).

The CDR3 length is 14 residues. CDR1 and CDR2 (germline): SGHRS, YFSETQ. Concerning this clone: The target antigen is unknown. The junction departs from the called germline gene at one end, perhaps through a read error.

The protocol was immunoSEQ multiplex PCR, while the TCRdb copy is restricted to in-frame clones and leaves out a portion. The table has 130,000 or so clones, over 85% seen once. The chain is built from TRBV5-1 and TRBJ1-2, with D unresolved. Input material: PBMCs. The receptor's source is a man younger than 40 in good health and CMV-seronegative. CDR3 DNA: TGCGCCAGCACCTTGGGTAGTTTGAACTATGGCTACACCTTC. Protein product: CASTLGSLNYGYTF.